Included here is one T cell receptor (beta chain) sequence, with context. Its antigen is still unknown. The germline CDR1 and CDR2 sequences are SQVTM and ANQGSEA. CDR3 length equals 14 residues. Trimming cost V 8 bases and J 1 base, with 17 bases left between them. TCRdb analysed the RT-PCR reads with MiXCR anew, one entry per CDR3 protein. The data show about 500,000 distinct CDR3 sequences, approximately 15% seen once. The sample is drawn from a study of response to subunit inactivated influenza vaccine. Study-level results: A suggestion made by the authors is that each seasonal influenza vaccination recruits few new T cells.

This rearrangement joins TRBV29-1 to TRBJ1-1, with D possibly TRBD1 on 6 matching bases. The specimen was CD4+ T cells sorted from PBMCs, collected about 23 months after vaccination. The source is a man between 50 and 75 years old who received an inactivated influenza vaccine. The CDR3 nucleotides read TGCAGCTCAAGGGGACACTCCGGGAACACTGAAGCTTTCTTT. Encoded protein: CSSRGHSGNTEAFF.